Below, 14 T cell receptor beta chains from the same sample are listed, as sequenced in a study of cytomegalovirus exposure and HLA in healthy donors. Repertoires were generated with immunoSEQ multiplex PCR, while TCRdb's copy carries only in-frame clones and drops some. The sample has roughly 75,000 clones, 94% seen once. Input material: PBMCs. The receptors derive from a woman between 18 and 29 years old in good health and CMV-seronegative.

V and J are TRBV5-1 and TRBJ2-5; maybe TRBD2 (7 bases). The CDR3 extends over 14 amino acids. Germline CDR1 and CDR2: SGHRS and YFSETQ. Trimming stripped 6 bases from V and 2 bases from J, with 14 bases between. In nucleotides, the CDR3 is TGCGCCAGCATGTGGCGGGGGACACAAGAGACCCAGTACTTC. Translating gives CASMWRGTQETQYF.

The chain employs TRBV28 and TRBJ1-2, with 7 bases identical to TRBD1. CDR3 size: 18 residues. Losses at the gene ends were 5 bases for V and 2 bases for J; bases not matched to a gene: 17. Looked up from germline, CDR1 is MDHEN and CDR2 is SYDVKM. The DNA for the CDR3 is TGTGCCAGCAGTCCTAGCCACCTTTACAGGGGTCAGAACTATGGCTACACCTTC. It encodes CASSPSHLYRGQNYGYTF.

V usage is TRBV10-3 and J usage is TRBJ2-3; 11 bases agree with TRBD2. J lost 4 bases, V lost 1 base, and 13 bases had no gene match. The length of the CDR3 is 19 residues. CDR1 is ENHRY and CDR2 is SYGVKD in the germline V gene. The chain's CDR3 is CAISEWLAGGANVPDTQYF. The CDR3 DNA reads TGTGCCATCAGTGAGTGGCTAGCGGGGGGCGCGAATGTACCAGATACGCAGTATTTT.

V and J are TRBV5-1 and TRBJ2-6, with D possibly being TRBD1 (5 bases). Germline V gene sequence: CDR1 SGHRS, CDR2 YFSETQ. This CDR3 is built from 15 residues. V was clipped by 3 bases and J by 0 bases, with 7 bases between them. CDR3 DNA sequence: TGCGCCAGCAGCTCAGGGCACTCTGGGGCCAACGTCCTGACTTTC. This gives the protein CASSSGHSGANVLTF.

V usage is TRBV19 and J usage is TRBJ2-1; D gene unclear. The V and J ends lost 5 bases and 1 base respectively, with 9 bases between them. Germline assignment: CDR1 LNHDA and CDR2 SQIVND (reference sequence). The CDR3 totals 14 residues. CDR3 in amino acids: CASSLAGSYNEQFF. CDR3 in DNA: TGTGCCAGTAGTTTGGCTGGTTCCTACAATGAGCAGTTCTTC.

This chain uses TRBV30 with TRBJ2-7; perhaps TRBD2 as D (5 bases). Germline CDR1 and CDR2: GTSNPN and SVGIG (reference sequence). With 3 bases removed from V and 3 bases from J, the gap between germline ends came to 15 bases. The CDR3 spans 14 residues. CDR3 residues: CAWRRETSYYEQYF. Here the CDR3 DNA reads TGTGCCTGGAGGAGGGAGACGTCCTACTACGAGCAGTACTTC.

DNA for the CDR3: TGCGCCAGCAGCCTCGGACAGGCTCAAGAGACCCAGTACTTC. Protein: CASSLGQAQETQYF. The gene calls are TRBV5-1 and TRBJ2-5; 7 bases agree with TRBD1. The trim removed 4 bases at V and 2 bases at J, leaving 5 bases unmatched. The CDR3 is 14 residues long. Germline V gives CDR1 SGHRS, CDR2 YFSETQ.

This chain uses TRBV27 with TRBJ2-3, with D perhaps TRBD2 (5 bases). This CDR3 has 16 amino acids. CDR1 MNHEY and CDR2 SMNVEV come from the germline V gene (reference sequence). Trimming removed 6 bases from V and 0 bases from J, with 16 bases in between. The CDR3 bases are TGTGCCAGCAGAAAACTCGAGGACTCAAGCACAGATACGCAGTATTTT. It is translated as CASRKLEDSSTDTQYF.

With respect to this clone: Other DNA sequences in this specimen translate into the identical CDR3. This chain connects TRBV9 to TRBJ2-1; TRBD2 matches at 9 bases. Trimming cost V 2 bases and J 1 base; bases outside gene matches: 1. CDR1 and CDR2 from the germline V gene are SGDLS and YYNGEE. The CDR3 consists of 15 residues. The CDR3 loop is CASSVAGGSYNEQFF. The CDR3 nucleotides are TGTGCCAGCAGCGTGGCGGGAGGGTCCTACAATGAGCAGTTCTTC.

The chain employs TRBV15 and TRBJ2-7; 15 nucleotides match TRBD2. Trimming cost V 1 base and J 5 bases; bases outside gene matches: 6. The germline V gene has CDR1 LNHNV and CDR2 YYDKDF (reference sequence). The CDR3 runs to 17 residues. The CDR3 DNA sequence: TGTGCCACCAGCAGAGCGGGGGGACTAGCGGGAGGAGACGAGCAGTACTTC. Its protein product is CATSRAGGLAGGDEQYF.

This clone has only one observation. In nucleotides, the CDR3 is TGTGCCAGCAGCTCGGGGGGCAGAAGCACAGATACGCAGTATTTT. Translation gives CASSSGGRSTDTQYF. The chain uses TRBV7-2 and TRBJ2-3; the D gene is possibly TRBD2 (7 bases). Between the trimmed V and J ends, which lost 4 bases and 0 bases, there was a span of 11 bases. Germline V gene data show CDR1 as SGHTA and CDR2 as FQGNSA. This CDR3 contains 15 residues.

V is TRBV30 and J is TRBJ2-5; TRBD2 might be the D (5 bases). V dropped 2 bases and J dropped 2 bases, with 6 bases sitting between them. This CDR3 is 12 amino acids long. Germline V lookup: CDR1 GTSNPN, CDR2 SVGIG (reference sequence). CDR3 in DNA: TGTGCCTGGAGTAGCGGTCAAGAGACCCAGTACTTC. Its protein is CAWSSGQETQYF. The whole variable domain, remainder taken from reference TRBV30 and TRBJ2-5, is SQTIHQWPATLVQPVGSPLSLECTVEGTSNPNLYWYRQAAGRGLQLLFYSVGIGQISSEVPQNLSASRPQDRQFILSSKKLLLSDSGFYLCAWSSGQETQYFGPGTRLLVL.

The chain joins TRBV5-1 to TRBJ2-3; 9 bases line up with TRBD2. V shed 2 bases, J shed 8 bases, and the junction held 12 bases outside the gene matches. CDR3 size: 16 residues. Germline-derived CDR1 and CDR2 are SGHRS and YFSETQ. The CDR3 DNA is TGCGCCAGCAGCTTCGGCGGGAGGGCGACGCTCGTTACGCAGTATTTT. Its protein is CASSFGGRATLVTQYF.

The chain uses TRBV5-4 and TRBJ1-2; D remains unclear. The germline V and J ends were trimmed by 2 bases and 6 bases, with 14 bases remaining between them. Germline V gene data show CDR1 as SGHNT and CDR2 as YYREEE (reference sequence). CDR3 length: 14 residues. The CDR3 nucleotides are TGTGCCAGCAGCTTAAGAGGGATCCCTGATGGCTACACCTTC. It codes for CASSLRGIPDGYTF.